One and the same sample provided the 7 T cell receptor beta chains below, sequenced in a study of CD8 T cells in Susac syndrome. RNA amounts of 0.5 to 1 ug underwent reverse transcription with random hexamers. Using its own MiXCR run on the immunoSEQ multiplex PCR reads, TCRdb lists one record per CDR3 protein. The repertoire holds more than 100,000 distinct CDR3 sequences, with around 96% as singletons. The sequenced sample was CD4+ T cells from PBMCs. The receptors here all came from a human donor with Susac syndrome.

This CDR3 reads CAIKASGNTGELFF. For the CDR3, the DNA is TGTGCCATAAAGGCTAGCGGGAACACCGGGGAGCTGTTTTTT. V usage is TRBV10-3 and J usage is TRBJ2-2; 7 nucleotides match TRBD2. The germline V gene encodes CDR1 ENHRY and CDR2 SYGVKD. The CDR3 sequence is 14 residues long. Trimming removed 9 bases from V and 1 base from J; junction bases left unmatched: 5.

V is TRBV18 and J is TRBJ2-1; TRBD2 agrees at 7 bases. The CDR3 contains 12 residues. The junction had 2 bases not matched to a gene; V was cut back by 3 bases and J by 9 bases. Germline V lookup: CDR1 KGHSH, CDR2 LQKENI. CDR3 in amino acids: CASSPREGEQFF. The CDR3 DNA follows: TGTGCCAGCTCACCTAGGGAGGGTGAGCAGTTCTTC.

The chain recombines TRBV19 with TRBJ1-3, with D tentatively TRBD1 (5 bases). The CDR3 is made up of 12 amino acids. Germline CDR1 reads LNHDA; CDR2 reads SQIVND (reference sequence). V lost 10 bases and J lost 6, with 13 bases in between. CDR3 DNA sequence: TGTGCCACCGGGGCCTTCGTAAACACCATATATTTT. Translated, it gives CATGAFVNTIYF.

The chain carries TRBV6-5 and TRBJ2-7, with D perhaps matching TRBD1 (5 bases). Germline-derived CDR1 and CDR2 are MNHEY and SVGAGI. The V gene lost 8 bases and the J gene lost 5 bases, with 16 bases spanning the gap. The CDR3 spans 13 residues. The CDR3 DNA is TGTGCCAGCGGGATAACAGGACCTGACGAGCAGTACTTC. Its translation is CASGITGPDEQYF.

V usage is TRBV30 and J usage is TRBJ2-3; the match to TRBD2 covers 9 bases. The V and J ends lost 3 bases and 3 bases, in that order; junction bases with no gene match: 7. The germline V gene has CDR1 GTSNPN and CDR2 SVGIG (reference sequence). This CDR3 contains 15 residues. The CDR3 region is CAWRNPAGGTDTQYF. The DNA for the CDR3 is TGTGCCTGGAGGAACCCAGCGGGAGGAACAGATACGCAGTATTTT.

The V gene is TRBV20-1, the J gene TRBJ2-1, with 10 nucleotides matching TRBD2. Germline CDR1 is DFQATT and CDR2 is SNEGSKA (reference sequence). The CDR3 is 15 residues long. V shed 0 bases, J shed 7 bases, and the junction held 6 bases outside the gene matches. Here the CDR3 DNA reads TGCAGTGCTAGAGACCCTAGCGGGAGTAAGAATGAGCAGTTCTTC. Encoded protein: CSARDPSGSKNEQFF.

This chain uses TRBV28 with TRBJ1-2, with TRBD1 as a possible D gene (5 bases). Trimming stripped 6 bases from V and 4 bases from J, with 24 bases between. CDR3 length equals 17 residues. Germline lookup yields CDR1 MDHEN and CDR2 SYDVKM. The CDR3 spells CASRTPKGTHVTYGYTF. CDR3 coding DNA: TGTGCCAGCAGAACCCCGAAGGGGACCCACGTAACCTATGGCTACACCTTC.